This T cell receptor beta chain was documented in a study of Ad26.COV2.S vaccination and SARS-CoV-2 variants. Trimming stripped 5 bases from V and 3 bases from J, with 20 bases between. Germline loops: CDR1 SGHTA, CDR2 FQGNSA. The CDR3 is made up of 17 amino acids. Produced via immunoSEQ multiplex PCR; TCRdb's table is partial and in-frame only. Of 350,000 to 500,000 clones detected, roughly 90% appear once; the ten largest clones hold 3.6%. Indicated treatment: over 15 received Ad26.COV2.S at low or high dose, single or two shots; 5 received placebo; per-sample allocation not given. Material that was analyzed had been drawn on day 63 after the first vaccine or placebo injection.

This receptor was identified in a person between 18 and 65 years old who received the Ad26.COV2.S COVID-19 vaccine or a placebo. The sample here was peripheral blood, taken in a trial of Ad26.COV2.S vaccine versus placebo. The V call is TRBV7-2, the J call TRBJ2-4; D might be TRBD1 (6 bases). The chain's CDR3 is CASSPGIQGGDKNIQYF. DNA for the CDR3: TGTGCCAGCAGCCCGGGAATACAGGGTGGGGACAAAAACATTCAGTACTTC.